The rows below give T cell receptor beta chains drawn from one sample of a study of blood T cell repertoires in COVID-19. The repertoire was sequenced with immunoSEQ multiplex PCR; TCRdb's copy has only in-frame clones and lacks some. The sample has fewer than 250,000 clones; about 88% are singletons. Specimen: peripheral blood. These receptors originate from a woman in her 40s with acute or convalescent COVID-19. Each CDR3 is given with its conserved first and last residue. D genes are given only for firm matches. The listing skips clone size in some rows; elsewhere it reads once, few, many or a size class.

TRBV7-6	TRBJ1-6	.	.	TGTGCCAGCAGCTTAGCGCCCTCCGGGACAATCAATTCACCCCTCCACTTT	CASSLAPSGTINSPLHF
TRBV5-5	TRBJ1-5	.	.	TGTGCCAGCAGCTTGGTGGGAGGGAGCAATCAGCCCCAGCATTTT	CASSLVGGSNQPQHF
TRBV11-2	TRBJ1-6	TRBD1	.	TGTGCCAGCAGCAAAGGGACAGGCCGATATTTCCCCTATAATTCACCCCTCCACTTT	CASSKGTGRYFPYNSPLHF
TRBV10-3	TRBJ1-2	.	.	TGTGCCATCAGTGAGGGCAGGGGCTATGGCTACACCTTC	CAISEGRGYGYTF
TRBV11-1	TRBJ2-3	.	.	TGTGCCAGCAGCCCTCGGGGAGATACGCAGTATTTT	CASSPRGDTQYF
TRBV9	TRBJ2-3	.	.	TGTGCCAGCAGCGTAGCTACTGGGGCAGAGCCCGCGCCAGATACGCAGTATTTT	CASSVATGAEPAPDTQYF
TRBV5-1	TRBJ1-2	.	.	TGCGCCAGCAGCGACTACCGTGGGATCTATGGCTACACCTTC	CASSDYRGIYGYTF
TRBV19	TRBJ2-1	TRBD1	.	TGTGCCAGTACGACTAACCACTTCCGGACAGGGTTCCCCTACAATGAGCAGTTCTTC	CASTTNHFRTGFPYNEQFF
TRBV3-1/TRBV3-2	TRBJ1-1	.	.	TGTGCCAGCCGAGGCCCGAAAGGAGGGGCTACGGGGACTGAAGCTTTCTTT	CASRGPKGGATGTEAFF
TRBV2	TRBJ2-2	TRBD2	.	TGTGCCAGCAGTGAACGGTTGGCTAGCGGAGGGGGGGAGCTGTTTTTT	CASSERLASGGGELFF
TRBV7-9	TRBJ2-5	TRBD1	.	TGTGCCAGCAGCTTAGGGGTAGGCGACAGGGAAGAGACCCAGTACTTC	CASSLGVGDREETQYF
TRBV2	TRBJ1-1	TRBD1	.	TGTGCCAGCAGTGAGGACAGGGATGGGATGAACACTGAAGCTTTCTTT	CASSEDRDGMNTEAFF
TRBV2	TRBJ2-3	TRBD2	once	TGTGCCAGCAGCAGACTAGCGGGGGGCACAGATACGCAGTATTTT	CASSRLAGGTDTQYF
TRBV24-1	TRBJ1-2	TRBD1	.	TGTGCCACCACGAGGGGGCCTGGCCAGGGCTACACCTTC	CATTRGPGQGYTF
TRBV30	TRBJ1-1	TRBD1	.	TGTGCCTGGAGTGTAGGGACAGAAAACACTGAAGCTTTCTTT	CAWSVGTENTEAFF
TRBV7-2	TRBJ2-1	.	.	TGTGCCAGCAGCCGGGACTCCGCCTACAATGAGCAGTTCTTC	CASSRDSAYNEQFF
TRBV5-1	TRBJ1-1	TRBD1	.	TGCGCCAGCAGCTTGGGGAGACAGGGTACGAACACTGAAGCTTTCTTT	CASSLGRQGTNTEAFF
TRBV6-5	TRBJ2-1	TRBD1	.	TGTGCCAGCAGAATGAGGGGGCGATACAATGAGCAGTTCTTC	CASRMRGRYNEQFF
TRBV3-1/TRBV3-2	TRBJ1-2	.	few	TGTGCCAGCAGCCAAGATCAGCGGGGGGCGCGCTCCTTTAATTATGGCTACACCTTC	CASSQDQRGARSFNYGYTF
TRBV24-1	TRBJ1-5	TRBD1	.	TGTGCCACCAGTGACAACAGGGGGCTGGATCAGCCCCAGCATTTT	CATSDNRGLDQPQHF
TRBV24-1	TRBJ2-5	TRBD1	.	TGTGCCACCAGTGATGCAAGACAGGGACCGGGAAGAGAGACCCAGTACTTC	CATSDARQGPGRETQYF
TRBV10-3	TRBJ1-1	.	.	TGTGCCATCAAACCAGGGGCCGCCACTGAAGCTTTCTTT	CAIKPGAATEAFF
TRBV30	TRBJ1-2	.	.	TGTGCCTGGGGCAGGGGCGAGGTTAACTATGGCTACACCTTC	CAWGRGEVNYGYTF
TRBV5-3	TRBJ1-1	.	.	TGTGCCAGAAGCTTGACAGGCGTTAACACTGAAGCTTTCTTT	CARSLTGVNTEAFF
TRBV24-1	TRBJ1-6	TRBD1	.	TGTGCCACCAACAACCGGGACAGGGAAGATCGCTCCTATAATTCACCCCTCCACTTT	CATNNRDREDRSYNSPLHF
TRBV5-1	TRBJ1-2	.	once	TGCGCCAGCAGCTCGCAGGGGACGAACTATGGCTACACCTTC	CASSSQGTNYGYTF
TRBV18	TRBJ2-1	TRBD1	.	TGTGCCAGCTCACCGCGGACAGGGCTCACCTACAATGAGCAGTTCTTC	CASSPRTGLTYNEQFF
TRBV6-5	TRBJ2-4	.	once	TGTGCCAGCCGCGGACAGTTAAACATTCAGTACTTC	CASRGQLNIQYF
TRBV12-3/TRBV12-4	TRBJ1-1	.	.	TGTGCCAGCAGTTCGGACAGCTGGACTGAAGCTTTCTTT	CASSSDSWTEAFF
TRBV24-1	TRBJ2-3	TRBD2	.	TGTGCCACCAGTGATTTAGCGGGGGGGCCTATAAGCACAGATACGCAGTATTTT	CATSDLAGGPISTDTQYF
TRBV5-1	TRBJ1-1	TRBD1	.	TGCGCCAGCAGCTTGGCGCCCGGGACAGTGAACACTGAAGCTTTCTTT	CASSLAPGTVNTEAFF
TRBV6-1	TRBJ1-6	.	once	TGTGCCAGCAGTGAGTATCCTCGGTCACCCCTCCACTTT	CASSEYPRSPLHF
TRBV10-3	TRBJ2-2	.	.	TGTGCCATCAGTGAGATTACGGCAGGGACTAACACCGGGGAGCTGTTTTTT	CAISEITAGTNTGELFF
TRBV11-2	TRBJ1-5	TRBD1	.	TGTGCCAGCAGCTTGGACAGGGAGCGGCCCCAGCATTTT	CASSLDRERPQHF
TRBV3-1/TRBV3-2	TRBJ2-5	.	.	TGTGCCAGCAGCCTGCGGGGGCCACAAGAGACCCAGTACTTC	CASSLRGPQETQYF
TRBV9	TRBJ2-3	.	.	TGTGCCACCCAGGGGGGACCCTTCGGCACAGATACGCAGTATTTT	CATQGGPFGTDTQYF
TRBV14	TRBJ1-1	.	.	TGTGCCAGCAGCCAAGAGAGGAGGACTGAAGCTTTCTTT	CASSQERRTEAFF
TRBV9	TRBJ1-3	.	.	TGTGCCAGCAGCTCCTTTACCGGGGGAGGAAACACCATATATTTT	CASSSFTGGGNTIYF
TRBV6-6	TRBJ2-5	.	.	TGTGCCAGCACTCGCAGCAGGGAAGGAGAGACCCAGTACTTC	CASTRSREGETQYF
TRBV4-1	TRBJ2-5	.	few	TGCGCCAGCAGCCAAGCTCGAAGCCCCCAAGAGACCCAGTACTTC	CASSQARSPQETQYF
TRBV30	TRBJ1-5	TRBD1	.	TGTGCCTGGAGCGGACAGGATGATCAGCCCCAGCATTTT	CAWSGQDDQPQHF
TRBV14	TRBJ1-3	.	.	TGTGCCAGCAGCCAAGAAGACAGAGCCTCTGGAAACACCATATATTTT	CASSQEDRASGNTIYF
TRBV29-1	TRBJ1-2	TRBD1	once	TGCAGCGGCACGACAGGGACAGGCTATGGCTACACCTTC	CSGTTGTGYGYTF
TRBV29-1	TRBJ2-1	.	few	TGCAGCGTTGAACAAGAGGGAATTGGATACAATGAGCAGTTCTTC	CSVEQEGIGYNEQFF
TRBV7-3	TRBJ2-3	.	.	TGTGCCAGCAGCTTAGACTTGGCAGATACGCAGTATTTT	CASSLDLADTQYF
TRBV30	TRBJ2-3	TRBD1	.	TGTGCCTGGACCGAGGGACAGCCATTTACAGATACGCAGTATTTT	CAWTEGQPFTDTQYF
TRBV3-1/TRBV3-2	TRBJ2-2	.	.	TGTGCCAGCAGCCTAAGCGGTTCGGGGGAGCTGTTTTTT	CASSLSGSGELFF
TRBV30	TRBJ1-2	.	.	TGTGCCTGGAGTGGGAGGGTAGCCCGAGGGGACTATGGCTACACCTTC	CAWSGRVARGDYGYTF
TRBV2	TRBJ1-4	.	.	TGTGCCAGCAGTGACGCCCGGGGGTTGTATGAAAAACTGTTTTTT	CASSDARGLYEKLFF
TRBV4-1	TRBJ1-2	TRBD1	.	TGCGCCAGCAGCCAAGGACAGGGTAAGGGCTATGGCTACACCTTC	CASSQGQGKGYGYTF
TRBV5-1	TRBJ2-3	TRBD1	once	TGCGCCAGCAGCTTGGGACTCCGGGACAGGGGAGCAGATACGCAGTATTTT	CASSLGLRDRGADTQYF
TRBV6-1	TRBJ2-3	.	.	TGTGCCAGCAGTGAAGGGGGCGCGTCAGATACGCAGTATTTT	CASSEGGASDTQYF
TRBV5-1	TRBJ1-2	.	.	TGCGCCAGCAGCTTTGACACTTCAGGCTACACCTTC	CASSFDTSGYTF
TRBV2	TRBJ1-1	TRBD1	.	TGTGCCAGCACTCCCCAGGGGGCCCCCACTGAAGCTTTCTTT	CASTPQGAPTEAFF
TRBV11-2	TRBJ1-2	.	.	TGTGCCAGCAACAATTTAACAGGGAACTATGGCTACACCTTC	CASNNLTGNYGYTF
TRBV5-6	TRBJ2-5	TRBD1	.	TGTGCCAGCAGCTTCCGGGACAGGGGGAGTCCCCAGTACTTC	CASSFRDRGSPQYF
TRBV2	TRBJ2-1	TRBD2	.	TGTGCCAGCAGTGTTTTTAGCGGGGGGGCCGGTGAGCAGTTCTTC	CASSVFSGGAGEQFF
TRBV19	TRBJ1-1	.	few	TGTGCCAGTAGTCTCCTTCCCAGGGGCGCCTGGCCGAACACTGAAGCTTTCTTT	CASSLLPRGAWPNTEAFF
TRBV18	TRBJ1-1	TRBD1	.	TGTGCCAGCTCACTCCGGGACAGGGCGAACACTGAAGCTTTCTTT	CASSLRDRANTEAFF
TRBV18	TRBJ2-3	TRBD1	.	TGTGCCAGCTCACCCGGAACAGGGGGCAGCGCAGATACGCAGTATTTT	CASSPGTGGSADTQYF